These 16 T cell receptor beta chains share one sample of origin, sequenced in a study of blood T cells in healthy people across ages. A second roughly 6 to 11 cycle PCR used barcoded and J-beta primers. TCRdb independently ran MiXCR on the 5' RACE reads; one entry per CDR3 protein. The profile shows approximately 1.5 million distinct CDR3 sequences, about 35% of them singletons. The specimen sequenced was blood. These receptors all come from a woman in her 30s in good health.

This clonotype appeared a single time. The V gene is TRBV27, the J gene TRBJ2-2; a possible D gene is TRBD2 (6 bases). The germline gives CDR1 MNHEY, CDR2 SMNVEV (reference sequence). The CDR3 totals 14 residues. The V end was cut by 2 bases, the J end by 3 bases, with 7 bases between. DNA for the CDR3: TGTGCCAGCAGTTTACGGGACTACACCGGGGAGCTGTTTTTT. This translates into CASSLRDYTGELFF.

The V gene is TRBV7-9, the J gene TRBJ2-7; TRBD1 matches 9 bases. The CDR3 length is 14 residues. Trimming cost V 7 bases and J 4 bases; bases outside gene matches: 8. In germline, CDR1 is SEHNR, CDR2 FQNEAQ (reference sequence). Here the CDR3 DNA reads TGTGCCAGCACCGTCGGGACAGGGATGTACGAGCAGTACTTC. Residues: CASTVGTGMYEQYF.

The V and J genes are TRBV6-4 and TRBJ2-3; the D is unclear. V gave up 2 bases and J gave up 5 bases, with 11 bases separating them. Germline CDR1 reads MRHNA; CDR2 reads SNTAGT. The CDR3 contains 14 residues. This chain's CDR3 is CASSDGMAIDTQYF. CDR3 nucleotides: TGTGCCAGCAGTGACGGGATGGCAATAGATACGCAGTATTTT.

This clonotype came up once. V usage is TRBV12-3 or TRBV12-4 and J usage is TRBJ2-7, with unresolved D. Trimming cost V 3 bases and J 3 bases, with 12 bases left between them. The CDR3 has 14 amino acids. For the CDR3, the DNA is TGTGCCAGCAGTTTCGTCTCCGGCCTCTACGAGCAGTACTTC. Translated: CASSFVSGLYEQYF.

The chain joins TRBV3-1 to TRBJ2-3; TRBD2 aligns across 8 bases. CDR3 length equals 15 residues. The germline gives CDR1 LGHDT, CDR2 YNNKEL (reference sequence). With 5 bases clipped from V and 2 bases from J, the junction kept 6 bases outside the gene matches. The CDR3 region has the DNA TGTGCCAGCAGCACCCACGGGGGGGCCACAGATACGCAGTATTTT. It encodes CASSTHGGATDTQYF.

V and J are TRBV5-1 and TRBJ2-2, with TRBD1 identical over 9 bases. The CDR3 spans 17 residues. The germline gives CDR1 SGHRS, CDR2 YFSETQ. The V segment lost 3 bases and the J segment 6 bases; nucleotides outside the gene matches: 12. CDR3 protein: CASSSPPGQGPPGELFF. CDR3 coding DNA: TGCGCCAGCAGCTCGCCGCCGGGACAGGGTCCCCCCGGGGAGCTGTTTTTT.

For this clonotype: The germline gene is not matched at one end of the junction; a read error may be the cause. The chain couples TRBV13 to TRBJ1-4; tentative D call: TRBD1 (6 bases). The germline V gene has CDR1 PRHDT and CDR2 FYEKMQ (reference sequence). This CDR3 comprises 14 residues. CDR3 protein: CASSWGAANEKRFF. In DNA form, the CDR3 reads TGTGCCAGCAGCTGGGGGGCAGCTAATGAAAAACGGTTTTTT.

The chain couples TRBV7-2 to TRBJ1-1; D gene ambiguous. Germline V gives CDR1 SGHTA, CDR2 FQGNSA. Deletions cut 9 bases from V and 1 base from J, with 9 bases between. The CDR3 is made up of 12 amino acids. CDR3 sequence: CARGDGNTEAFF. CDR3 DNA sequence: TGTGCCAGGGGAGACGGGAACACTGAAGCTTTCTTT.

The CDR3 nucleotides read TGCGCCAGCAGCCCCCTAGCGGACACCGGGGAGCTGTTTTTT. Translation gives CASSPLADTGELFF. The chain is built from TRBV5-1 and TRBJ2-2; TRBD2 aligns across 7 bases. Trimming cost V 4 bases and J 3 bases; bases outside gene matches: 3. The germline gives CDR1 SGHRS, CDR2 YFSETQ. The CDR3 extends over 14 amino acids.

The CDR3 DNA follows: TGTGCCACCAGTGCCGCGCGTGTGGTTTGGGCGGCGGGGGTTGCCAAAAACATTCAGTACTTC. Its translation is CATSAARVVWAAGVAKNIQYF. This rearrangement joins TRBV24-1 to TRBJ2-4; 7 bases align to TRBD2. Per germline, CDR1 KGHDR and CDR2 SFDVKD. The CDR3 runs to 21 residues. The V gene end was trimmed by 5 bases and the J gene end by 1 base; junction bases not matched to a gene: 22.

The genes are TRBV13 and TRBJ2-3; 7 positions agree with TRBD1. Germline CDR1 PRHDT, CDR2 FYEKMQ (reference sequence). V was pared by 5 bases and J by 2 bases, with 7 bases of the junction left unmatched. The CDR3 totals 15 residues. The CDR3 here is CASSPDRATTDTQYF. The CDR3 coding sequence is TGTGCCAGCAGCCCCGACAGGGCAACCACAGATACGCAGTATTTT.

This clonotype was detected many times. The chain recombines TRBV11-3 with TRBJ1-2; D might be TRBD1 (5 bases). Germline values: CDR1 SGHNT, CDR2 YENEEA. This CDR3 has 15 residues. Deletions cut 5 bases from V and 7 bases from J, with 20 bases between. The CDR3 loop is CASSDYGTPRGGYTF. CDR3 DNA sequence: TGTGCCAGCAGCGACTACGGGACTCCCCGAGGTGGCTACACCTTC. The variable domain in full, with the rest retrieved from reference TRBV11-3 and TRBJ1-2, is EAGVVQSPRYKIIEKKQPVAFWCNPISGHNTLYWYLQNLGQGPELLIRYENEEAVDDSQLPKDRFSAERLKGVDSTLKIQPAELGDSAVYLCASSDYGTPRGGYTFGSGTRLTVV.

In regard to this clonotype: The junction does not match germline at one end; this may be a read error. CDR3 nucleotides: TGCAGTGCTAGCCCTATCCTCGGGACAGGCTGCAATGAGCAGTTCTTT. It yields the protein CSASPILGTGCNEQFF. The chain is built from TRBV20-1 and TRBJ2-1; 8 bases align to TRBD1. The CDR3 is 16 amino acids. CDR1 is DFQATT and CDR2 is SNEGSKA in the germline V gene (reference sequence).

As regards this clonotype: The junction differs from germline at one of its ends, possibly a read error. This chain links TRBV7-2 with TRBJ1-2, with D hard to call. CDR3 size: 13 residues. Germline values: CDR1 SGHTA, CDR2 FQGNSA. CDR3: CASSPRTAEGCTF. The CDR3 coding sequence is TGTGCCAGCAGCCCTAGGACTGCCGAGGGCTGCACCTTC.

The chain links TRBV5-1 to TRBJ2-7; D tentatively fits TRBD1 or TRBD2 (6 bases each). V lost 0 bases and J 7 bases, leaving 17 bases between the germline ends. Germline CDR1 and CDR2: SGHRS and YFSETQ. The CDR3 length is 15 residues. The chain's CDR3 is CASSLVAILGGEQYF. The CDR3 coding sequence is TGCGCCAGCAGCTTGGTCGCCATCCTAGGGGGGGAGCAGTACTTC.

CDR3 region: CASSEVMGSYNEQFF. In nucleotides, the CDR3 is TGTGCCAGCAGTGAGGTGATGGGCTCCTACAATGAGCAGTTCTTC. V is TRBV2 and J is TRBJ2-1; D is uncertain. Germline-derived CDR1 and CDR2 are SNHLY and FYNNEI. The CDR3 runs to 15 residues. V shed 3 bases and J shed 0 bases, with 9 bases lying between them.